This T cell receptor beta chain was captured by sequencing in a study of neurological immune-mediated disorders. Every sequencing run generated in excess of 170 million TCR-beta sequences. These sequences covered 15-18 subjects. Each CDR3 protein gets one entry after TCRdb re-called the 5' RACE reads with MiXCR. The profile shows roughly 70,000 distinct CDR3 sequences, about 4% of them singletons. This clonotype was found many times. Germline V gene lookup returns CDR1 SGHDT and CDR2 YYEEEE. The J segment lost 2 bases and the V segment lost 4 bases, leaving 6 bases of the junction unmatched. The CDR3 covers 14 residues.

The V gene is TRBV5-6, the J gene TRBJ2-7, with 7 bases fitting TRBD1. Source material: PBMCs. The receptor was derived from a man aged 25 to 40 with multiple sclerosis. CDR3 DNA: TGTGCCAGCAGCCAGGGGGACAGTACCTACGAGCAGTACTTC. Amino acids: CASSQGDSTYEQYF.